Listed below are T cell receptor beta chains from one sample, sequenced in a study of T cell responses to AZD1222 COVID-19 vaccine. Only in-frame clones appear in the TCRdb table, and some are missing; sequencing was by immunoSEQ multiplex PCR. Here the sample spans 80,000 to 100,000 clones, approximately 83% being singletons. This specimen consisted of peripheral blood, obtained 28 days after the second AZD1222 dose. All receptors derive from an adult who received the AZD1222 COVID-19 vaccine. CDR3s include the opening cysteine and the closing phenylalanine or tryptophan. Each record gives: V gene, CDR3 length, D gene, clone size, J gene, CDR3 protein, CDR3 DNA. A D gene is named only where the DNA matches it firmly. A clone size is listed for some rows: how often the clone was seen (once, few, many), or a class if it is expanded.

TRBV24-1	17	TRBD2	-	TRBJ2-1	CATSDAMASGDYNEQFF	TGTGCCACCAGTGATGCCATGGCTAGCGGGGACTACAATGAGCAGTTCTTC
TRBV6-1	19	-	few	TRBJ2-1	CASSGRGPPLRYVPPEQFF	TGTGCCAGCAGTGGTAGAGGTCCCCCCTTGCGTTATGTACCGCCCGAGCAGTTCTTC
TRBV7-2	16	-	-	TRBJ2-1	CASSLAGRSTYNEQFF	TGTGCCAGCAGCTTAGCAGGGCGCAGTACCTACAATGAGCAGTTCTTC
TRBV6-2/TRBV6-3	15	-	medium-sized	TRBJ2-3	CASSYGGGSTDTQYF	TGTGCCAGCAGTTACGGGGGGGGCTCGACAGATACGCAGTATTTT
TRBV2	17	-	-	TRBJ2-5	CASSNRAGTRTQETQYF	TGTGCCAGCAGTAACCGGGCCGGGACACGGACCCAAGAGACCCAGTACTTC
TRBV3-1/TRBV3-2	14	-	-	TRBJ2-2	CASSRRGGSGELFF	TGTGCCAGCAGCCGACGAGGGGGTTCCGGGGAGCTGTTTTTT
TRBV5-4	14	-	-	TRBJ2-1	CASSAGQNYNEQFF	TGTGCCAGCAGCGCGGGACAGAACTACAATGAGCAGTTCTTC
TRBV7-2	14	-	-	TRBJ2-2	CASSLAEITGELFF	TGTGCCAGCAGCTTAGCGGAGATCACCGGGGAGCTGTTTTTT
TRBV21-1	19	-	-	TRBJ1-5	CASSKKNPRSGDSRIPKHF	TGTGCCAGCAGCAAAAAAAATCCCAGGTCCGGGGACAGCCGTATTCCTAAGCATTTT
TRBV28	15	TRBD2	few	TRBJ2-1	CASSLSSGTANEQFF	TGTGCCAGCAGTTTATCCAGCGGGACCGCCAATGAGCAGTTCTTC
TRBV11-2	15	-	-	TRBJ1-3	CASSTRFGQGNTIYF	TGTGCCAGCAGCACCCGATTTGGGCAAGGAAACACCATATATTTT
TRBV23-1	13	-	-	TRBJ1-2	CASSQGVGYGYTF	TGCGCCAGCAGTCAAGGGGTTGGCTATGGCTACACCTTC
TRBV19	14	-	-	TRBJ1-1	CASSRGRGNTEAFF	TGTGCCAGTAGTAGGGGACGGGGGAACACTGAAGCTTTCTTT
TRBV6-5	13	-	-	TRBJ1-2	CASNPTGNYGYTF	TGTGCCAGCAACCCTACAGGGAATTATGGCTACACCTTC
TRBV10-3	16	-	-	TRBJ1-4	CAISESKELQGGKLFF	TGTGCCATCAGTGAGTCTAAGGAACTACAGGGAGGAAAACTGTTTTTT
TRBV27	16	TRBD1	-	TRBJ1-6	CASSLSSGTGHQSLHF	TGTGCCAGCAGTTTATCCTCCGGGACAGGTCATCAGTCCCTCCACTTT
TRBV3-1/TRBV3-2	12	-	-	TRBJ2-2	CASSQGAGELFF	TGTGCCAGCAGCCAGGGGGCCGGGGAGCTGTTTTTT